Each of the 20 T cell receptor beta chains below was sequenced from the same sample in a study of response to subunit inactivated influenza vaccine. Via MiXCR, TCRdb re-called the RT-PCR reads, giving one row per CDR3 protein. The sample records about 520,000 distinct CDR3 sequences, less than 7.5% being singletons. Source: PBMCs from blood, taken less than 30 months after vaccination. The receptors shown here come from a man between 50 and 75 years old who received an inactivated influenza vaccine.

The CDR3 here is CASSDGTSDYNEQFF. CDR3 nucleotides: TGTGCCAGCAGTGATGGGACTAGCGATTACAATGAGCAGTTCTTC. This chain uses TRBV27 with TRBJ2-1, with TRBD2 identical over 10 bases. Germline loops: CDR1 MNHEY, CDR2 SMNVEV (reference sequence). The V and J ends lost 5 bases and 4 bases, in that order; junction bases with no gene match: 5. The length of the CDR3 is 15 residues.

There are a few counts of this clonotype. The chain is built from TRBV3-1 and TRBJ1-1; 8 nucleotides line up with TRBD1. This CDR3 is 14 amino acids long. The germline CDR1 and CDR2 sequences are LGHDT and YNNKEL (reference sequence). V was clipped by 1 base and J by 5 bases; unmatched bases: 3. In DNA form, the CDR3 reads TGTGCCAGCAGCCAAGTCCACAGGGGGACTGAAGCTTTCTTT. Its translation is CASSQVHRGTEAFF.

This clonotype appeared many times. The V gene is TRBV9, the J gene TRBJ1-1, with D tentatively TRBD1 (6 bases). CDR1 and CDR2 from the germline V gene are SGDLS and YYNGEE. CDR3 length equals 14 residues. The germline V and J ends were trimmed by 0 bases and 8 bases, with 14 bases remaining between them. The CDR3 region has the DNA TGTGCCAGCAGCGTAGACAGTACAGGGAGAGAAGCTTTCTTT. It translates to CASSVDSTGREAFF.

The table lists this clonotype with many counts. The chain has TRBV27 and TRBJ2-7, with D perhaps being TRBD1 or TRBD2 (6 bases each). Trimming pared 6 bases from V and 2 bases from J, leaving 17 bases between. The CDR3 has 15 amino acids. Germline assignment: CDR1 MNHEY and CDR2 SMNVEV (reference sequence). CDR3 nucleotides: TGTGCCAGCAGAGGGGGAGGACAGCGAGCCTACGAGCAGTACTTC. It codes for CASRGGGQRAYEQYF.

The rearrangement links TRBV7-2 to TRBJ2-5; D gene unclear. Germline V gene lookup returns CDR1 SGHTA and CDR2 FQGNSA. V lost 0 bases and J lost 6, with 8 bases in between. This CDR3 is built from 13 residues. Here the CDR3 DNA reads TGTGCCAGCAGCTTAGCGGTTGCGCAGACCCAGTACTTC. Protein sequence: CASSLAVAQTQYF.

This clonotype has at least ten counts. The chain couples TRBV3-1 to TRBJ2-1, with D hard to call. From germline, CDR1 is LGHDT and CDR2 YNNKEL (reference sequence). The V gene lost 1 base and the J gene lost 6 bases, with 4 bases spanning the gap. The CDR3 is 12 amino acids. The CDR3 coding sequence is TGTGCCAGCAGCCAAGTGGGCAATGAGCAGTTCTTC. Translated, it gives CASSQVGNEQFF.

The sample holds a few counts of this clonotype. The chain has TRBV6-2 or TRBV6-3 and TRBJ2-7; 7 bases match TRBD1. The CDR3 consists of 15 residues. Per germline, CDR1 MNHEY and CDR2 SVGEGT. Germline trimming cut 5 bases from V and 3 bases from J; bases unmatched to any gene: 10. CDR3 loop: CASSELGQLYYEQYF. The CDR3 DNA follows: TGTGCCAGCAGTGAGTTGGGACAGCTATACTACGAGCAGTACTTC.

Here the CDR3 reads CSVEGFNEQFF. CDR3 bases: TGCAGCGTTGAAGGATTCAATGAGCAGTTCTTC. This chain joins TRBV29-1 and TRBJ2-1, with D unclear. There are 11 residues in the CDR3. Trimming cost V 1 base and J 6 bases, with 4 bases left between them. Germline V lookup: CDR1 SQVTM, CDR2 ANQGSEA.

The chain uses TRBV20-1 and TRBJ1-4; D is perhaps TRBD1 (5 bases). This CDR3 is 15 amino acids long. Germline V gene data show CDR1 as DFQATT and CDR2 as SNEGSKA (reference sequence). V lost 0 bases and J lost 7, with 15 bases in between. CDR3 in amino acids: CSARDRAQGGEKLFF. The CDR3 DNA sequence: TGCAGTGCTAGAGATCGGGCTCAGGGTGGTGAAAAACTGTTTTTT.

The chain is built from TRBV27 and TRBJ1-4; D is perhaps TRBD1 (6 bases). V was shortened by 7 bases and J by 8 bases, with 17 bases between the two germline ends. The CDR3 has 14 amino acids. Germline CDR1 and CDR2: MNHEY and SMNVEV (reference sequence). The DNA for the CDR3 is TGTGCCAGCAAAATCCGACAGGATAGCGAAAAACTGTTTTTT. This sequence encodes CASKIRQDSEKLFF.

There are a few counts of this clonotype. The chain has TRBV15 and TRBJ1-5; D call uncertain. The V and J ends lost 1 base and 3 bases respectively, with 7 bases between them. From germline, CDR1 is LNHNV and CDR2 YYDKDF (reference sequence). The CDR3 runs to 14 residues. CDR3 coding DNA: TGTGCCACCAGCAGAGCAGTGGACAATCAGCCCCAGCATTTT. Translated: CATSRAVDNQPQHF.

This clonotype was detected many times. The chain employs TRBV12-3 or TRBV12-4 and TRBJ1-1; tentatively, D is TRBD1 (6 bases). V was pared by 5 bases and J by 5 bases, with 15 bases between. The CDR3 has 14 residues. The DNA for the CDR3 is TGTGCCAGCAGTCTCAGGGGAGGCGGTACTGAAGCTTTCTTT. It translates to CASSLRGGGTEAFF.

The sample holds many counts of this clonotype. The chain combines TRBV5-1 with TRBJ2-7; D possibly uses TRBD1 or TRBD2 (6 bases each). Per germline, CDR1 SGHRS and CDR2 YFSETQ. V lost 3 bases and J 1 base, leaving 11 bases between the germline ends. There are 14 residues in the CDR3. The DNA of the CDR3 is TGCGCCAGCAGCTCGGGGGACATTTCCTACGAGCAGTACTTC. Residues: CASSSGDISYEQYF.

The rearrangement links TRBV12-3 or TRBV12-4 to TRBJ1-5; weak D call: TRBD1 (5 bases). This CDR3 comprises 14 residues. V was shortened by 4 bases and J by 3 bases, with 10 bases between the two germline ends. The CDR3 loop reads CASSYRGYNQPQHF. CDR3 DNA: TGTGCCAGCAGTTATCGGGGGTACAATCAGCCCCAGCATTTT.

The genes are TRBV5-1 and TRBJ1-1, with D uncertain. V lost 6 bases, J lost 2 bases, and 11 bases lay in between. The V gene's germline CDR1 is SGHRS and CDR2 YFSETQ. The CDR3 totals 13 residues. CDR3: CASTRVSNTEAFF. The CDR3 nucleotides read TGCGCCAGCACGCGGGTCAGCAACACTGAAGCTTTCTTT. Combining the CDR3 with reference TRBV5-1 and TRBJ1-1 gives the whole variable domain KAGVTQTPRYLIKTRGQQVTLSCSPISGHRSVSWYQQTPGQGLQFLFEYFSETQRNKGNFPGRFSGRQFSNSRSEMNVSTLELGDSALYLCASTRVSNTEAFFGQGTRLTVV.

The chain recombines TRBV5-4 with TRBJ2-7; no clear D gene. Per germline, CDR1 SGHNT and CDR2 YYREEE (reference sequence). Between the trimmed V and J ends, which lost 3 bases and 2 bases, there was a span of 9 bases. The CDR3 spans 13 residues. The CDR3 region is CASSSHMTYEQYF. In DNA, the CDR3 is TGTGCCAGCAGCTCTCACATGACCTACGAGCAGTACTTC. The variable domain in full, with the rest retrieved from reference TRBV5-4 and TRBJ2-7, is ETGVTQSPTHLIKTRGQQVTLRCSSQSGHNTVSWYQQALGQGPQFIFQYYREEENGRGNFPPRFSGLQFPNYSSELNVNALELDDSALYLCASSSHMTYEQYFGPGTRLTVT.

A few counts support this clonotype. J is TRBJ1-2 and V is TRBV7-2; D uncertain. Germline V CDR1 and CDR2: SGHTA, FQGNSA. This CDR3 comprises 14 residues. V lost 4 bases and J lost 8, with 17 bases in between. CDR3 DNA: TGTGCCAGCAGCTCGGCGCGCCAACTTCAGGGCTACACCTTC. This sequence encodes CASSSARQLQGYTF.

In its sample, this clonotype was seen many times. The gene calls are TRBV4-3 and TRBJ2-5; D remains unclear. Trimming left V 1 base short and J 2 bases short, with 8 bases between. This CDR3 is built from 14 residues. Germline V gene sequence: CDR1 LGHNA, CDR2 YSLEER. This CDR3 reads CASSQVTGQETQYF. The CDR3 nucleotides are TGCGCCAGCAGCCAAGTTACCGGTCAAGAGACCCAGTACTTC.

This clonotype has ten or more counts. The rearrangement joins TRBV18 to TRBJ2-3; D not certain. In germline, CDR1 is KGHSH, CDR2 LQKENI. The V gene lost 3 bases and the J gene lost 0 bases, with 10 bases spanning the gap. The CDR3 length is 15 residues. The CDR3: CASSPDSTSTDTQYF. In nucleotides, the CDR3 is TGTGCCAGCTCACCCGACTCGACTAGCACAGATACGCAGTATTTT.

V and J are TRBV3-1 and TRBJ2-2, with no clear D. Looked up from germline, CDR1 is LGHDT and CDR2 is YNNKEL (reference sequence). The CDR3 spans 14 residues. V lost 4 bases and J lost 6, with 12 bases in between. CDR3 bases: TGTGCCAGCAGCCCCCGGGCCCCACCCGGGGAGCTGTTTTTT. Protein product: CASSPRAPPGELFF.